What follows describes a single T cell receptor (beta chain). This entry belongs to a study of CD8 T cells in Susac syndrome. The RNA input was 0.5 to 1 ug, and it was reverse transcribed with random hexamers. TCRdb reprocessed the immunoSEQ multiplex PCR reads with MiXCR, giving one entry per CDR3 protein. The data show 200,000 to 250,000 distinct CDR3 sequences, approximately 90% seen once. Sequencing was done on a sample of CD8+ T cells from PBMCs. This TCR was recovered from a human donor with multiple sclerosis.

The CDR3: CASSAQLDSPGELFF. CDR3 bases: TGTGCCAGCAGCGCCCAATTAGACAGCCCCGGGGAGCTGTTTTTT. The rearrangement uses TRBV9 and TRBJ2-2; D might be TRBD1 (5 bases). CDR3 length: 15 residues. V was trimmed by 3 bases and J by 6 bases, leaving 15 bases between them. The V gene's germline CDR1 is SGDLS and CDR2 YYNGEE.